A single sample gave rise to the 10 T cell receptor beta chains below, sequenced in a study of molecular identifiers for immune sequencing clone quantification. Via MiXCR, TCRdb re-called the PCR reads, giving one row per CDR3 protein. There are over 600,000 distinct CDR3 sequences in the sample; less than 20% occur only once, and 0.85% to 0.9% lies in the top ten. The sequenced sample was naive CD8+ T cells from blood, with Jurkat cell RNA spiked in. Documented subset: FACS-sorted CD8+CD4-CCR7+CD45RA+ naive T cells. These receptors originate from a human donor in good health. Some libraries in this study had Jurkat cell RNA spiked in.

This clonotype was counted ten times or more. This chain uses TRBV7-9 with TRBJ2-1; 12 bases are a match to TRBD2. Germline V gene sequence: CDR1 SEHNR, CDR2 FQNEAQ (reference sequence). The CDR3 contains 16 residues. V lost 5 bases and J lost 7; bases outside the gene matches: 9. The CDR3 protein is CASSPRTSGIVNEQFF. CDR3 in DNA: TGTGCCAGCAGCCCGAGGACTAGCGGGATTGTAAATGAGCAGTTCTTC.

The V call is TRBV3-1, the J call TRBJ2-3; D is ambiguous. V dropped 1 base and J dropped 6 bases, with 11 bases sitting between them. From germline, CDR1 is LGHDT and CDR2 YNNKEL (reference sequence). There are 14 residues in the CDR3. As DNA, the CDR3 is TGTGCCAGCAGCCAAGGAGGAGCCAGGGATACGCAGTATTTT. Its protein is CASSQGGARDTQYF.

Regarding this clonotype: A read error is possible here, since a much larger clone lies one base away. V gene TRBV4-2 combines with J gene TRBJ2-3; unclear D gene. This CDR3 is 15 amino acids long. Germline lookup yields CDR1 LGHNA and CDR2 YNFKEQ. V was trimmed by 0 bases and J by 6 bases, leaving 13 bases between them. The CDR3 DNA is TGTGCCAGCAGCCAAGAGAGGCCGGATTACGATACGCAGTATTTT. Translation: CASSQERPDYDTQYF.

J is TRBJ1-2 and V is TRBV6-6; unclear D gene. Germline CDR1 MNHNY, CDR2 SVGAGI (reference sequence). This CDR3 comprises 12 residues. V was shortened by 2 bases and J by 8 bases, with 9 bases between the two germline ends. The CDR3 protein is CASSYSSRGYTF. CDR3 DNA sequence: TGTGCCAGCAGTTACAGTTCGCGCGGCTACACCTTC.

This clonotype was seen just once. Mismatch with germline at one junction end may stem from a read error. The V and J genes are TRBV4-3 and TRBJ2-2; TRBD2 is a possible D gene (5 bases). This CDR3 is 15 amino acids long. Germline V gene sequence: CDR1 LGHNA, CDR2 YSLEER. The CDR3 nucleotides are TGCGCCAGCAGCCAAGGACTATCGAACACCGAGGAGCTGTTTTTT. Its translation is CASSQGLSNTEELFF.

In this sample, this clonotype turned up many times. V is TRBV11-3 and J is TRBJ1-4; a possible D gene is TRBD1 (5 bases). The CDR3 sequence is 15 residues long. Trimming cost V 2 bases and J 3 bases, with 10 bases left between them. Germline V lookup: CDR1 SGHNT, CDR2 YENEEA. CDR3 in amino acids: CASSLWGAANEKLFF. The CDR3 DNA sequence: TGTGCCAGCAGCTTATGGGGCGCGGCTAATGAAAAACTGTTTTTT.

This clonotype was counted a few times. The CDR3 loop is CASSLAGTGGTYEQYF. The CDR3 bases are TGTGCCAGCAGCTTGGCCGGGACAGGGGGTACCTACGAGCAGTACTTC. The chain has TRBV5-8 and TRBJ2-7; 11 nucleotides align to TRBD1. The CDR3 sequence is 16 residues long. Trimming removed 0 bases from V and 2 bases from J; junction bases left unmatched: 4. Germline V gene data show CDR1 as SGHTS and CDR2 as YDEGEE.

The sample holds a few counts of this clonotype. Germline and junction disagree at one end, which may indicate a read error. The chain has TRBV9 and TRBJ1-2; D is possibly TRBD1 (6 bases). The germline CDR1 and CDR2 sequences are SGDLS and YYNGEE. There are 17 residues in the CDR3. The CDR3 DNA sequence: TGTGCCAGCAGCGTGGACGGTCTGGGGGGCGCTAACTATAGCTACACCTTC. It yields the protein CASSVDGLGGANYSYTF.

The V call is TRBV27, the J call TRBJ2-2; TRBD1 matches 7 bases. Per germline, CDR1 MNHEY and CDR2 SMNVEV (reference sequence). CDR3 length: 16 amino acids. Unmatched junction bases numbered 6, after V lost 4 bases and J lost 1 base. The CDR3 loop is CASSSTGAVNTGELFF. The CDR3 coding sequence is TGTGCCAGCAGTTCTACAGGGGCCGTGAACACCGGGGAGCTGTTTTTT.

The rearrangement links TRBV27 to TRBJ2-6; no definite D call. This CDR3 spans 16 amino acids. Trimming shortened V by 2 bases and J by 1 base, and 9 bases separated the two germline ends. Germline loops: CDR1 MNHEY, CDR2 SMNVEV (reference sequence). The CDR3 bases are TGTGCCAGCAGTTTAACGTACCCGTCTGGGGCCAACGTCCTGACTTTC. It is translated as CASSLTYPSGANVLTF.